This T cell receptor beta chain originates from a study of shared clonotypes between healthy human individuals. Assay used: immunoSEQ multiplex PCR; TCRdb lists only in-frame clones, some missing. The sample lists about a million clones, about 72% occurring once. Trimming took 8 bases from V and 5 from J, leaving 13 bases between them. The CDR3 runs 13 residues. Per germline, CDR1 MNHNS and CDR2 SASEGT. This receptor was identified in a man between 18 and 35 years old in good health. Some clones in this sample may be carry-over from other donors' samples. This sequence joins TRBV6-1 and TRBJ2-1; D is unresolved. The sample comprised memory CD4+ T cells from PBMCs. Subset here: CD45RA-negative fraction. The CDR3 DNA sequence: TGTGCCAGCGGCGTCGGCATAAACAATGAGCAGTTCTTC. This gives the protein CASGVGINNEQFF.